Listed below are T cell receptor beta chains from one sample, sequenced in a study of blood T cells in healthy people across ages. TCRdb called the 5' RACE reads again in MiXCR, with one record for every CDR3 protein. Found here are about 640,000 distinct CDR3 sequences, about 54% of them singletons; the top ten hold over 35%. Sample: blood. The receptors here all came from a man in his sixties in good health. CDR3s include the opening cysteine and the closing phenylalanine or tryptophan. Each record gives: J gene, V gene, D gene, CDR3 length, CDR3 protein. The D gene is left open where the match is weak.

j_gene: TRBJ1-2
v_gene: TRBV6-6
d_gene: .
len: 14
CDR3aa: CASNRARVRYGYTF

j_gene: TRBJ2-1
v_gene: TRBV20-1
d_gene: .
len: 14
CDR3aa: CSPRGARSYNEQFF

j_gene: TRBJ2-3
v_gene: TRBV7-2
d_gene: TRBD2
len: 14
CDR3aa: CASSPGLAMDTQYF

j_gene: TRBJ2-1
v_gene: TRBV10-3
d_gene: TRBD2
len: 17
CDR3aa: CAISEPTSGGLHNEQFF

j_gene: TRBJ1-4
v_gene: TRBV3-1
d_gene: .
len: 15
CDR3aa: CAGSDAAGTNEKLFF

j_gene: TRBJ1-5
v_gene: TRBV20-1
d_gene: .
len: 15
CDR3aa: CSARTAGDSNQPQHF

j_gene: TRBJ2-2
v_gene: TRBV5-5
d_gene: TRBD2
len: 16
CDR3aa: CASSFLAGANTGELFF

j_gene: TRBJ2-3
v_gene: TRBV5-1
d_gene: .
len: 15
CDR3aa: CASSHEWAGTDTQYF

j_gene: TRBJ2-5
v_gene: TRBV5-1
d_gene: TRBD1
len: 15
CDR3aa: CASSSQGVLGETQYF

j_gene: TRBJ1-2
v_gene: TRBV18
d_gene: .
len: 14
CDR3aa: CASSPVHENYGYTF

j_gene: TRBJ2-1
v_gene: TRBV29-1
d_gene: TRBD1
len: 12
CDR3aa: CSVTGAYNEQFF

j_gene: TRBJ2-2
v_gene: TRBV21-1
d_gene: .
len: 16
CDR3aa: CASSETGEGNTGELFF

j_gene: TRBJ2-7
v_gene: TRBV29-1
d_gene: .
len: 15
CDR3aa: CSVEGGAPSSYEQYF

j_gene: TRBJ2-5
v_gene: TRBV7-7
d_gene: TRBD1
len: 16
CDR3aa: CASSQGQALLQETQYF

j_gene: TRBJ1-1
v_gene: TRBV6-5
d_gene: .
len: 15
CDR3aa: CASSYGDTRNTEAFF

j_gene: TRBJ1-2
v_gene: TRBV2
d_gene: .
len: 14
CDR3aa: CATIGREANYGYTF

j_gene: TRBJ2-7
v_gene: TRBV29-1
d_gene: TRBD1
len: 12
CDR3aa: CSVAGGGDEQYF

j_gene: TRBJ2-6
v_gene: TRBV12-5
d_gene: .
len: 17
CDR3aa: CASGLGVISSGANVLTF

j_gene: TRBJ2-3
v_gene: TRBV10-3
d_gene: .
len: 13
CDR3aa: CAISGRLADTQYF

j_gene: TRBJ2-7
v_gene: TRBV7-9
d_gene: TRBD2
len: 14
CDR3aa: CASSLAGVAYEQYF

j_gene: TRBJ1-1
v_gene: TRBV6-5
d_gene: .
len: 16
CDR3aa: CASSYGSSRVNTEAFF

j_gene: TRBJ1-1
v_gene: TRBV5-1
d_gene: TRBD1
len: 15
CDR3aa: CASSLVAGGRTEAFF

j_gene: TRBJ2-7
v_gene: TRBV2
d_gene: .
len: 11
CDR3aa: CASSESAPGYF

j_gene: TRBJ2-1
v_gene: TRBV9
d_gene: TRBD1
len: 14
CDR3aa: CASSAGQGIGEQFF

j_gene: TRBJ2-1
v_gene: TRBV4-1
d_gene: TRBD2
len: 16
CDR3aa: CASSNIAGGSYNEQFF

j_gene: TRBJ1-1
v_gene: TRBV29-1
d_gene: .
len: 12
CDR3aa: CSVGREATEAFF

j_gene: TRBJ1-1
v_gene: TRBV18
d_gene: .
len: 15
CDR3aa: CASSPPRGGGTEAFF

j_gene: TRBJ2-5
v_gene: TRBV3-1
d_gene: .
len: 13
CDR3aa: CASSLGDPETQYF

j_gene: TRBJ2-6
v_gene: TRBV27
d_gene: .
len: 16
CDR3aa: CASSSPWISGANVLTF